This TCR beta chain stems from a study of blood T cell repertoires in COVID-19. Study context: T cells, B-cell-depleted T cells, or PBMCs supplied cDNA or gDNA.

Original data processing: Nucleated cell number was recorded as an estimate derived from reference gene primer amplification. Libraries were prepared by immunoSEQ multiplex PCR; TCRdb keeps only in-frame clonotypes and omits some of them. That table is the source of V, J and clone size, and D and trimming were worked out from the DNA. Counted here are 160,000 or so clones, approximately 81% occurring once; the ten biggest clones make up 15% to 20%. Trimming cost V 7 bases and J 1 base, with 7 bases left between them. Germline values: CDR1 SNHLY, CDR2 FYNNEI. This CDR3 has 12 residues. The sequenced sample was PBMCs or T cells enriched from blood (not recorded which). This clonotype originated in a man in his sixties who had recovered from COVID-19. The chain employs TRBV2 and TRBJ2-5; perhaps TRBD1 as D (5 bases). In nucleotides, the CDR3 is TGTGCCAGCACAGGGCCCCAAGAGACCCAGTACTTC. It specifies CASTGPQETQYF. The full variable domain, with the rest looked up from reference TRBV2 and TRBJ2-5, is EPEVTQTPSHQVTQMGQEVILRCVPISNHLYFYWYRQILGQKVEFLVSFYNNEISEKSEIFDDQFSVERPDGSNFTLKIRSTKLEDSAMYFCASTGPQETQYFGPGTRLLVL.